This note documents a single T cell receptor (beta chain) sequence. Its matching antigen is unknown. This CDR3 spans 14 amino acids. Trimming took off 3 bases at V and 5 bases at J, with 12 bases between the two ends. Germline-derived CDR1 and CDR2 are SEHNR and FQNEAQ (reference sequence). Treatment defined: roughly 19 received Ad26.COV2.S at low or high dose, single or two shots; roughly 5 received placebo; per-sample allocation not given. Samples analyzed were those drawn on day 63 after the first vaccine or placebo injection. Ad26.COV2.S expressed prefusion-stabilized spike from the original Wuhan strain. The sample originates from a study of Ad26.COV2.S vaccination and SARS-CoV-2 variants. Study as a whole: Donor was assigned to the Ad26.COV2.S arm of trial COV1001. Doses of Ad26.COV2.S were injected into muscle once or twice, 56 days apart. General study points: A substantial breadth of spike-specific CD8+ and CD4+ T cell responses after vaccination has been reported.

Repertoires were generated with immunoSEQ multiplex PCR, while TCRdb's copy carries only in-frame clones and drops some. The repertoire holds some 480,000 clones, with roughly 89% as singletons. Sequenced here: peripheral blood, sampled in a trial of Ad26.COV2.S vaccine versus placebo. This TCR was sampled from a person between 18 and 65 years old who received the Ad26.COV2.S COVID-19 vaccine or a placebo. This chain joins TRBV7-9 and TRBJ2-3, with a tentative D call TRBD2 (5 bases). The CDR3 bases are TGTGCCAGCAGCTTTGAGGGAGAGGGAGATACGCAGTATTTT. Its translation is CASSFEGEGDTQYF. Drawing the rest from reference TRBV7-9 and TRBJ2-3, the complete variable domain is DTGVSQNPRHKITKRGQNVTFRCDPISEHNRLYWYRQTLGQGPEFLTYFQNEAQLEKSRLLSDRFSAERPKGSFSTLEIQRTEQGDSAMYLCASSFEGEGDTQYFGPGTRLTVL.